These 14 T cell receptor beta chains were sequenced from one sample in a study of T cell repertoires in cytomegalovirus infection. No cognate antigen is known for these TCRs. TCRdb ran MiXCR on the reads and lists one entry per CDR3 protein. The data hold tens of thousands of distinct CDR3 sequences, with roughly a fifth observed a single time. The sample here was CD8+ T cells from cultured PBMCs, taken from culture after CMV antigen stimulation. Receptors were obtained from a human donor in good health (CMV status not recorded). Some clones in this sample may be carry-over from other donors' samples.

The J gene is TRBJ2-1, the V gene TRBV7-2; 7 bases agree with TRBD2. The germline CDR1 and CDR2 sequences are SGHTA and FQGNSA. V was clipped by 1 base and J by 9 bases; unmatched bases: 9. This CDR3 spans 15 amino acids. This CDR3 reads CASSLVGREKSEQFF. The CDR3 nucleotides read TGTGCCAGCAGCTTAGTAGGGCGGGAGAAAAGTGAGCAGTTCTTC.

This clonotype has a count of ten or more. V gene TRBV7-2 combines with J gene TRBJ1-1; a weak D match, TRBD1 (5 bases). The CDR3 covers 13 residues. Deletions cut 7 bases from V and 4 bases from J, with 13 bases between. The germline gives CDR1 SGHTA, CDR2 FQGNSA. Here the CDR3 reads CASTLGGITEAFF. The CDR3 region has the DNA TGTGCCAGCACCCTGGGGGGGATCACTGAAGCTTTCTTT. The variable domain in full, with the rest retrieved from reference TRBV7-2 and TRBJ1-1, is GAGVSQSPSNKVTEKGKDVELRCDPISGHTALYWYRQSLGQGLEFLIYFQGNSAPDKSGLPSDRFSAERTGGSVSTLTIQRTQQEDSAVYLCASTLGGITEAFFGQGTRLTVV.

The chain joins TRBV5-4 to TRBJ2-1; possibly TRBD1 for D (5 bases). The CDR3 covers 16 residues. V was cut by 0 bases and J by 0 bases, with 10 bases left in between. Per the germline V gene, CDR1 is SGHNT and CDR2 is YYREEE (reference sequence). The CDR3 loop reads CASSLGQSSSYNEQFF. The CDR3 DNA is TGTGCCAGCAGCTTGGGACAGTCCAGCTCCTACAATGAGCAGTTCTTC. Drawing the rest from reference TRBV5-4 and TRBJ2-1, the complete variable domain is ETGVTQSPTHLIKTRGQQVTLRCSSQSGHNTVSWYQQALGQGPQFIFQYYREEENGRGNFPPRFSGLQFPNYSSELNVNALELDDSALYLCASSLGQSSSYNEQFFGPGTRLTVL.

This clonotype was seen only a few times. The CDR3 DNA reads TGTGCTAGTGGTTTGGGGGACCGGACAGCCCAACAAGAGACCCAGTACTTC. Its protein product is CASGLGDRTAQQETQYF. J is TRBJ2-5 and V is TRBV12-5, with D perhaps TRBD1 (6 bases). Germline V gene sequence: CDR1 LGHNT, CDR2 FRNRAP. The ends were cut back, 1 base at V and 2 bases at J, with 17 bases in the middle. The CDR3 length is 17 residues.

This clonotype was detected only a few times. The rearrangement uses TRBV19 and TRBJ1-3; no firm D call. There are 13 residues in the CDR3. The germline V and J ends were trimmed by 6 bases and 8 bases, with 14 bases remaining between them. Germline lookup yields CDR1 LNHDA and CDR2 SQIVND (reference sequence). The CDR3 bases are TGTGCCAGTAGACTGGGAGTGGTCGACACCATATATTTT. As protein: CASRLGVVDTIYF.

This chain connects TRBV11-1 to TRBJ2-1; 7 bases agree with TRBD1. Looked up from germline, CDR1 is SGHAT and CDR2 is FQDESV (reference sequence). Trimming removed 4 bases from V and 0 bases from J; junction bases left unmatched: 6. The CDR3 sequence is 16 residues long. CDR3 sequence: CASSSYRGDSYNEQFF. The DNA for the CDR3 is TGTGCCAGCAGCTCCTACAGGGGCGACTCCTACAATGAGCAGTTCTTC.

Only a few counts were recorded for this clonotype. This chain uses TRBV6-1 with TRBJ1-4; D remains ambiguous. Looked up from germline, CDR1 is MNHNS and CDR2 is SASEGT. V was clipped by 5 bases and J by 5 bases, with 9 bases between them. The CDR3 is 13 amino acids. CDR3: CASSTVSNEKLFF. The CDR3 coding sequence is TGTGCCAGCAGTACAGTCTCAAATGAAAAACTGTTTTTT.

This clonotype was counted only a few times. CDR3: CASSLGLSYEQYF. CDR3 DNA: TGTGCCAGCAGTTTAGGACTATCCTACGAGCAGTACTTC. The chain carries TRBV12-3 or TRBV12-4 and TRBJ2-7, with D possibly being TRBD2 (5 bases). The CDR3 is made up of 13 amino acids. Trimming removed 1 base from V and 1 base from J, with 5 bases in between.

This chain uses TRBV5-6 with TRBJ2-5; D tentatively reads TRBD1 or TRBD2 (6 bases each). Trimming removed 4 bases from V and 5 bases from J, with 12 bases in between. CDR1 and CDR2 (germline): SGHDT, YYEEEE. The CDR3 totals 13 residues. The CDR3 is CASSQLGGETQYF. CDR3 nucleotides: TGTGCCAGCAGCCAGCTAGGGGGGGAGACCCAGTACTTC.

This clonotype has a handful of counts. This chain joins TRBV7-6 and TRBJ2-1, with unresolved D. V dropped 2 bases and J dropped 2 bases, with 10 bases sitting between them. Germline V gives CDR1 SGHVS, CDR2 FNYEAQ. This CDR3 has 15 amino acids. CDR3 sequence: CASSLRTPPYNEQFF. CDR3 nucleotide sequence: TGTGCCAGCAGCTTAAGGACCCCGCCCTACAATGAGCAGTTCTTC. The complete variable domain, with remaining parts taken from reference TRBV7-6 and TRBJ2-1, reads GAGVSQSPRYKVTKRGQDVALRCDPISGHVSLYWYRQALGQGPEFLTYFNYEAQQDKSGLPNDRFSAERPEGSISTLTIQRTEQRDSAMYRCASSLRTPPYNEQFFGPGTRLTVL.

This chain joins TRBV20-1 and TRBJ2-7; the match to TRBD1 covers 9 bases. Germline V gives CDR1 DFQATT, CDR2 SNEGSKA (reference sequence). The CDR3 is made up of 14 amino acids. V was pared by 7 bases and J by 4 bases, with 11 bases of the junction left unmatched. DNA for the CDR3: TGCAGTGTGAGAGATACAGGGGGCAATTACGAGCAGTACTTC. It encodes CSVRDTGGNYEQYF.

This rearrangement joins TRBV7-6 to TRBJ2-1; possibly TRBD2 for D (5 bases). The V gene lost 0 bases and the J gene lost 5 bases, with 20 bases spanning the gap. The CDR3 consists of 18 residues. Per the germline V gene, CDR1 is SGHVS and CDR2 is FNYEAQ. The CDR3 protein is CASSLARPLGEVDNEQFF. CDR3 nucleotides: TGTGCCAGCAGCTTAGCTAGGCCCCTCGGGGAAGTCGACAATGAGCAGTTCTTC.

This clonotype appeared many times. The chain carries TRBV20-1 and TRBJ2-3; perhaps D is TRBD1 or TRBD2 (6 bases each). Germline-derived CDR1 and CDR2 are DFQATT and SNEGSKA (reference sequence). The CDR3 is 16 residues long. V was pared by 0 bases and J by 4 bases, with 17 bases between. CDR3: CSARDGAQGRPDTQYF. The CDR3 DNA reads TGCAGTGCTAGAGATGGGGCGCAGGGGAGGCCAGATACGCAGTATTTT.

This clonotype came up a few times. The CDR3 coding sequence is TGTGCCAGCAGCCGGACTAGCGGGAGGTTGGGTGAGCAGTTCTTC. Translation: CASSRTSGRLGEQFF. This chain connects TRBV7-9 to TRBJ2-1; 14 positions agree with TRBD2. V trimming: 5 bases; J trimming: 9 bases; junction bases outside the gene matches: 6. CDR1 and CDR2 from the germline V gene are SEHNR and FQNEAQ (reference sequence). The CDR3 runs to 15 residues.